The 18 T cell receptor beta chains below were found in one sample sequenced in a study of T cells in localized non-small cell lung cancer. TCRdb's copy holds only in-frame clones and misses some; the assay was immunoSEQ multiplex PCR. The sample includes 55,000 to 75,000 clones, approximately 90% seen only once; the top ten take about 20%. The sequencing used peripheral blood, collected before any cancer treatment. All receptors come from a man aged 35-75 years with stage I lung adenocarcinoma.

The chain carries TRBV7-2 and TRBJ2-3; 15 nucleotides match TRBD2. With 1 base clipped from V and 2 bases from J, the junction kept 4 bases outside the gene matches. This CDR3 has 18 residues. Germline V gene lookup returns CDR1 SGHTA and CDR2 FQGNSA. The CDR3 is CASSLVGTSGGFTDTQYF. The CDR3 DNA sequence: TGTGCCAGCAGCTTAGTTGGGACTAGCGGGGGGTTCACAGATACGCAGTATTTT.

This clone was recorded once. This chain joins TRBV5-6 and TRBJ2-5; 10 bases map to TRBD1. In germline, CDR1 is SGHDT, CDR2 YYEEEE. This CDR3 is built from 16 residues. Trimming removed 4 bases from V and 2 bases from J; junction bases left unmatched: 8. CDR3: CASSTPGQGLQETQYF. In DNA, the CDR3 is TGTGCCAGCAGCACCCCGGGACAGGGGCTACAAGAGACCCAGTACTTC.

This CDR3 reads CASSEDHNEQFF. The CDR3 nucleotides are TGTGCCAGCAGCGAGGATCACAATGAGCAGTTCTTC. This sequence joins TRBV2 and TRBJ2-1; no definite D call. The germline CDR1 and CDR2 sequences are SNHLY and FYNNEI. The CDR3 covers 12 residues. V lost 6 bases and J 5 bases, leaving 8 bases between the germline ends.

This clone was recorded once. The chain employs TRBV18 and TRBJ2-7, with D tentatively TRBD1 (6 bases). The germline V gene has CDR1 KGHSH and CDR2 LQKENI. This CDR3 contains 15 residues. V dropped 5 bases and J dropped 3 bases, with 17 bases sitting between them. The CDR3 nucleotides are TGTGCCAGCTCATCAACGGGTACAGGGAGCTACGAGCAGTACTTC. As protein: CASSSTGTGSYEQYF.

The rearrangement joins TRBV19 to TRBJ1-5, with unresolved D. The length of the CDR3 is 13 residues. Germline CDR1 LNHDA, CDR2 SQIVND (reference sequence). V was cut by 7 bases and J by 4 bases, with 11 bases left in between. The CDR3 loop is CASIGLGNQPQHF. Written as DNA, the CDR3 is TGTGCCAGTATCGGTTTGGGGAATCAGCCCCAGCATTTT.

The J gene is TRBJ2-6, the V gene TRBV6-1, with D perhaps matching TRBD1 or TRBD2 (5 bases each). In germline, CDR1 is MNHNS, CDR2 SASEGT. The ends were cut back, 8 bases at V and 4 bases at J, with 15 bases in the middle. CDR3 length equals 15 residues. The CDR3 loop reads CASGDPSTGANVLTF. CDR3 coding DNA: TGTGCCAGCGGGGACCCCTCGACCGGGGCCAACGTCCTGACTTTC.

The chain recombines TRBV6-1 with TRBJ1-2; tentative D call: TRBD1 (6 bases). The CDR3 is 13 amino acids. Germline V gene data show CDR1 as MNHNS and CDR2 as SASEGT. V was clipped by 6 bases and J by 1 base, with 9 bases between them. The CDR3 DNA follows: TGTGCCAGCAGCAGGGGTTATAACTATGGCTACACCTTC. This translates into CASSRGYNYGYTF.

In nucleotides, the CDR3 is TGTGCCAGTAGCCTGGGCAGATACAATGAGCAGTTCTTC. Encoded protein: CASSLGRYNEQFF. The chain uses TRBV19 and TRBJ2-1; D is undetermined. Trimming removed 6 bases from V and 4 bases from J, with 10 bases in between. The CDR3 is made up of 13 amino acids. Germline values: CDR1 LNHDA, CDR2 SQIVND (reference sequence).

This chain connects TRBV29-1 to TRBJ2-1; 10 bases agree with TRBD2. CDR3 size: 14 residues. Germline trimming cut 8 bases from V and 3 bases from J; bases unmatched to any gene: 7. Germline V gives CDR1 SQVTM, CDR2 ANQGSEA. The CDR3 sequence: CSLYTSGNYNEQFF. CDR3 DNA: TGCAGCTTATATACTAGCGGGAACTACAATGAGCAGTTCTTC.

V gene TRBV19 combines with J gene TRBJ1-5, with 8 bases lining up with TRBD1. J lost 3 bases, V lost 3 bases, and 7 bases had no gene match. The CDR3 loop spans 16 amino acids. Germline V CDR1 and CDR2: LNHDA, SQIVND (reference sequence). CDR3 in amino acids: CASSIAGQVHNQPQHF. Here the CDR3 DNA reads TGTGCCAGTAGTATTGCGGGACAGGTTCACAATCAGCCCCAGCATTTT.

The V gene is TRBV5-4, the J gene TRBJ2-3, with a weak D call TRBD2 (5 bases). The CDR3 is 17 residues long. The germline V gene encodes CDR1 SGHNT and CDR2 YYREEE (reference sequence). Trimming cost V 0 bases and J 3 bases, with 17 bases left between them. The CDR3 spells CASSLGSGGLATDTQYF. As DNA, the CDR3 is TGTGCCAGCAGCTTGGGTTCTGGAGGCCTAGCAACAGATACGCAGTATTTT.

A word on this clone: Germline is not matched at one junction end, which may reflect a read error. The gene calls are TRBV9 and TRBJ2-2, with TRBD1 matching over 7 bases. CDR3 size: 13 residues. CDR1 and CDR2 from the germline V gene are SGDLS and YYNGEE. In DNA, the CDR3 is TGCGACGGACAGGTTATGAACACCGGGGAGCTGTTTTTT. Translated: CDGQVMNTGELFF.

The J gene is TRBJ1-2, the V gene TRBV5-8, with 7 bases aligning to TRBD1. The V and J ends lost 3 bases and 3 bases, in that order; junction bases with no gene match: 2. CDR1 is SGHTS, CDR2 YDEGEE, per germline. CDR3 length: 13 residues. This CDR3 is CASSYGQDYGYTF. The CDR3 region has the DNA TGTGCCAGCAGCTACGGACAGGACTATGGCTACACCTTC. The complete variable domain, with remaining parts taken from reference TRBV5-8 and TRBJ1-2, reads EAGVTQSPTHLIKTRGQQATLRCSPISGHTSVYWYQQALGLGLQFLLWYDEGEERNRGNFPPRFSGRQFPNYSSELNVNALELEDSALYLCASSYGQDYGYTFGSGTRLTVV.

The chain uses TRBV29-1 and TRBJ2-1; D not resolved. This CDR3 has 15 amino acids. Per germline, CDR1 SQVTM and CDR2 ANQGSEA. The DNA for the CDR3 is TGCAGTCCAAGTGGCCTTGCAAGCTCCTACAATGAGCAGTTCTTC. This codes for CSPSGLASSYNEQFF.

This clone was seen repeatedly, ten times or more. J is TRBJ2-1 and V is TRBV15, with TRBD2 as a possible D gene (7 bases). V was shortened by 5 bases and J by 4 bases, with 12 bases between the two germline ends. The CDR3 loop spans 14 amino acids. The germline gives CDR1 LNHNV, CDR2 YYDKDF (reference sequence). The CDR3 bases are TGTGCCACCAGCCCTGGGGGGGCGTACAATGAGCAGTTCTTC. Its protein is CATSPGGAYNEQFF.

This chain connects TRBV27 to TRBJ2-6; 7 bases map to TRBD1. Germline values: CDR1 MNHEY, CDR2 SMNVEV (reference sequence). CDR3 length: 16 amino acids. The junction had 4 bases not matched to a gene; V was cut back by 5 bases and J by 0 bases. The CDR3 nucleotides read TGTGCCAGCAGTCCCTGGGACAGCTCTGGGGCCAACGTCCTGACTTTC. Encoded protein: CASSPWDSSGANVLTF.

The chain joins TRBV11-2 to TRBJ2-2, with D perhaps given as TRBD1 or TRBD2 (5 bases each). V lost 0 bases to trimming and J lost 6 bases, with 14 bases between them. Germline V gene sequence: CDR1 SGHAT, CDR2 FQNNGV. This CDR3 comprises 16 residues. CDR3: CASSLDSEGLAGELFF. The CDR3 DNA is TGTGCCAGCAGCTTAGACTCAGAGGGGCTCGCCGGGGAGCTGTTTTTT.

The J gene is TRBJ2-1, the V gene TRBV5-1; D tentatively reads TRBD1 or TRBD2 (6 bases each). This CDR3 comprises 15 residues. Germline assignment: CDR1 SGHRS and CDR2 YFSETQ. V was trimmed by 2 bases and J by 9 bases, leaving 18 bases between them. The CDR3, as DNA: TGCGCCAGCAGCTTATCTGGAGGGGGTATCGGTGAGCAGTTCTTC. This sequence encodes CASSLSGGGIGEQFF.